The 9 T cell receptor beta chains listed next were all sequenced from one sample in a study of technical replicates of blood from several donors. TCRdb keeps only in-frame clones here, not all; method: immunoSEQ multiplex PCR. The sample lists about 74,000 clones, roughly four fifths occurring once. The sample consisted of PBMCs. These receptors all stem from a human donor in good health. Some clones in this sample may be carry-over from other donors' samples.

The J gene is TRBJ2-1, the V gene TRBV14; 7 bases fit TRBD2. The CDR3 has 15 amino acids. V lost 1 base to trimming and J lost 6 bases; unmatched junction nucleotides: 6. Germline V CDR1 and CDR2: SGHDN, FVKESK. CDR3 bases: TGTGCCAGCAGCCAAGTAGCGGGCCTATTCAATGAGCAGTTCTTC. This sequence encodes CASSQVAGLFNEQFF.

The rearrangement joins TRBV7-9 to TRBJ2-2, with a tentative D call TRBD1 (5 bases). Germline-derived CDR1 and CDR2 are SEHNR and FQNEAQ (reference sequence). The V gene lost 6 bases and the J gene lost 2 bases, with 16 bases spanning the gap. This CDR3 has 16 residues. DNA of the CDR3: TGTGCCAGCAGGACCGCCCGGACATCTAACACCGGGGAGCTGTTTTTT. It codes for CASRTARTSNTGELFF.

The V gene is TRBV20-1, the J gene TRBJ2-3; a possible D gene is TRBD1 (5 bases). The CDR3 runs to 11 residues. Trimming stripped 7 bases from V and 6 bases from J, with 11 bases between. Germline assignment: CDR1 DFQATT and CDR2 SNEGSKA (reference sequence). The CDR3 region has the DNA TGCAGTGGTCAGAAGGGGGATACGCAGTATTTT. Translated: CSGQKGDTQYF.

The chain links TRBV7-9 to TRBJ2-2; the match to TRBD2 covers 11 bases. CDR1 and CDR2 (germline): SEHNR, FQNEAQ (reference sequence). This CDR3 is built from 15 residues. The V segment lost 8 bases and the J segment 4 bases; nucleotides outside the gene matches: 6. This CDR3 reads CASGTSGSVTGELFF. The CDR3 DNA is TGTGCCAGCGGCACTAGCGGGAGTGTCACCGGGGAGCTGTTTTTT.

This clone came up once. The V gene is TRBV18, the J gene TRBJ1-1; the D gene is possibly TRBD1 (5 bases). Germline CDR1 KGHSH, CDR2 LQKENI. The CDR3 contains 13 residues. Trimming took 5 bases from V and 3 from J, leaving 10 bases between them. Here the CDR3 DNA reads TGTGCCAGCTCATCCAGGGTGGACACTGAAGCTTTCTTT. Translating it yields CASSSRVDTEAFF. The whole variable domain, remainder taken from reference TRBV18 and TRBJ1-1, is NAGVMQNPRHLVRRRGQEARLRCSPMKGHSHVYWYRQLPEEGLKFMVYLQKENIIDESGMPKERFSAEFPKEGPSILRIQQVVRGDSAAYFCASSSRVDTEAFFGQGTRLTVV.

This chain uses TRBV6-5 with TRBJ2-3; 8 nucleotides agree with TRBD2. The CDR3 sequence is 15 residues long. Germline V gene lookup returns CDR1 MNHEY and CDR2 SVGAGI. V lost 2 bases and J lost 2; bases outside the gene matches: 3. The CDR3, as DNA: TGTGCCAGCAGTTACAAGCGGGGGACCACAGATACGCAGTATTTT. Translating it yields CASSYKRGTTDTQYF.

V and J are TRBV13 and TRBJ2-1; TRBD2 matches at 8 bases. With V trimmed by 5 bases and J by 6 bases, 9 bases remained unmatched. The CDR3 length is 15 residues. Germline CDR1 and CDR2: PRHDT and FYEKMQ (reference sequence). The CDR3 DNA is TGTGCCAGCAGCCTGGAGCGGGAGAGGCTCAATGAGCAGTTCTTC. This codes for CASSLERERLNEQFF.

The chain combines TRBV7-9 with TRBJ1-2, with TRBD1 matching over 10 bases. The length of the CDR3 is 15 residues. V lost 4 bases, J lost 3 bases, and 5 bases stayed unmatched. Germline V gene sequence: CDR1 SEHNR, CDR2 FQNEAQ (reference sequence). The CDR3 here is CASSYETGGHYGYTF. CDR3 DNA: TGTGCCAGCAGCTACGAGACAGGGGGCCACTATGGCTACACCTTC.

CDR3 sequence: CASSGGHSYNEQFF. The CDR3 DNA is TGCGCCAGCAGCGGCGGACACTCCTACAATGAGCAGTTCTTC. J is TRBJ2-1 and V is TRBV5-1, with a tentative D call TRBD1 (5 bases). V was clipped by 4 bases and J by 0 bases, with 8 bases between them. Germline V gene data show CDR1 as SGHRS and CDR2 as YFSETQ. This CDR3 has 14 amino acids.